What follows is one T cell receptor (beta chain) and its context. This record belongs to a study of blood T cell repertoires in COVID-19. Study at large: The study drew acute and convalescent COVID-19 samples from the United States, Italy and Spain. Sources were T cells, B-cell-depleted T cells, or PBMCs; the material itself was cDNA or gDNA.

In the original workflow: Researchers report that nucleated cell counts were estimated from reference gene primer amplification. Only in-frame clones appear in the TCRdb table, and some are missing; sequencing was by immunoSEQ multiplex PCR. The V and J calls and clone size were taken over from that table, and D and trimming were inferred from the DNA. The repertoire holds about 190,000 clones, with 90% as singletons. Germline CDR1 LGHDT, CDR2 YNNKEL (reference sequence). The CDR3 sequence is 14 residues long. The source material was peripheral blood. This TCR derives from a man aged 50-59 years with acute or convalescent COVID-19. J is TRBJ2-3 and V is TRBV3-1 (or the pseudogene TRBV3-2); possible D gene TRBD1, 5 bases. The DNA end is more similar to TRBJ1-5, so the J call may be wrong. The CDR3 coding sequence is TGTGCCAGCAGCCTCAGGGCGCCGGGAGACTTCCAGCATTTT. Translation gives CASSLRAPGDFQHF.